This T cell receptor (beta chain) was captured by sequencing in a study of shared clonotypes between healthy human individuals. Findings and limits, study-wide: Sharing across four donors was highest in naive CD4 (around 5%) and lowest in memory CD8 (around 0.4%). Generation of non-shared clonotypes was less probable than generation of clonotypes shared by all four donors.

The study drew its donors from healthy HIV-negative adults without recent acute infections or vaccinations. CD4+ cells were split into CD45RA+ naive and CD45RA-negative memory subsets. Clones were sequenced by immunoSEQ multiplex PCR, and TCRdb holds only the in-frame ones, with some missing. Of millions of clones listed, around nine tenths were seen once; the top ten hold about 0.13%. For this clone: Its antigen is unknown. An end of the junction differs from the germline gene, which may be a read error.

The clonotype was recovered from a man between 18 and 29 years old in good health. Material for sequencing was naive CD4+ T cells sorted from blood. Stated subset: CD45RA+ positively selected.

As DNA, the CDR3 is TGTGCCAGCAGTTACACAGAAGGAACCCCGTTTGACTTT. This translates into CASSYTEGTPFDF. The chain carries TRBV6-6 and TRBJ1-6; D not resolved. This CDR3 is 13 amino acids long. From germline, CDR1 is MNHNY and CDR2 SVGAGI (reference sequence).